This T cell receptor (beta chain) comes out of a study of blood T cell repertoires in COVID-19. Study-wide background: The United States, Italy and Spain were the sources of the acute and convalescent COVID-19 samples. Sample material is recorded as cDNA or gDNA derived from T cells, B-cell-depleted T cells, or PBMCs.

Germline V lookup: CDR1 MNHEY, CDR2 SVGEGT. The V and J ends lost 0 bases and 1 base respectively, with 6 bases between them. The CDR3 totals 14 residues. Per the original methods: The assay estimated nucleated cells by amplifying reference gene primers. Using immunoSEQ multiplex PCR, the repertoire was profiled, and TCRdb retains in-frame clones only, with some absent. From that table come the V and J calls and clone size; the DNA was used to work out D and trimming. The repertoire consists of tens of thousands of clones, with about 91% occurring once and the leading ten covering around 30%. This sequence joins TRBV6-2 or TRBV6-3 and TRBJ2-5; D is unclear. This receptor was obtained from a man in his 70s with active COVID-19. Specimen: peripheral blood. The CDR3: CASSYSGGQETQYF. The DNA for the CDR3 is TGTGCCAGCAGTTACTCAGGCGGCCAAGAGACCCAGTACTTC.